Reported below is one TCR beta chain. This CDR3 has 14 residues. The junction had 8 bases not matched to a gene; V was cut back by 5 bases and J by 6 bases. Germline CDR1 reads MNHEY; CDR2 reads SVGAGI. This sample was included in a study of OX40 agonist ivuxolimab in advanced cancers. Study in general: Of the participants, around 43% had some prior anti-PD-1, anti-PD-L1 or anti-CTLA-4 therapy, which was allowed.

Profiling relied on immunoSEQ multiplex PCR, and the TCRdb table lists in-frame clones only, not all of them. The sample carries more than 65,000 clones, about 91% recorded once. Here the sequenced sample was CD4+ or CD8+ T cells sorted from blood, taken in a trial of the OX40 agonist ivuxolimab. The origin of this receptor is an adult with an advanced solid tumor such as melanoma, head and neck, liver or kidney cancer. The chain uses TRBV6-5 and TRBJ1-2; 8 bases agree with TRBD1. The CDR3 loop is CASSPTGVLDGYTF. In nucleotides, the CDR3 is TGTGCCAGCAGTCCGACAGGGGTGTTAGATGGCTACACCTTC.